These 24 T cell receptor beta chains were all obtained from the same sample, sequenced in a study of T cell responses to AZD1222 COVID-19 vaccine. The method was immunoSEQ multiplex PCR; TCRdb's version includes in-frame clones alone and lacks a portion of them. Of around 140,000 clones in the sample, more than 85% were seen once. This material consisted of peripheral blood, taken after recovery from COVID-19. These receptors originate from an adult who had recovered from COVID-19.

The chain employs TRBV10-3 and TRBJ1-1, with 8 bases fitting TRBD1. Germline V gene data show CDR1 as ENHRY and CDR2 as SYGVKD. V trimming: 6 bases; J trimming: 3 bases; junction bases outside the gene matches: 9. The CDR3 has 15 amino acids. CDR3 sequence (DNA): TGTGCCATCAGCACTGGGCAGGGGGCGGACACTGAAGCTTTCTTT. This codes for CAISTGQGADTEAFF.

The rearrangement links TRBV3-1 (or the pseudogene TRBV3-2) to TRBJ1-2; 8 nucleotides align to TRBD1. V dropped 4 bases and J dropped 8; count of bases not matched to a gene: 9. Germline CDR1 is LGHDT and CDR2 is YNNKEL (reference sequence). The CDR3 contains 14 residues. The DNA for the CDR3 is TGTGCCAGCAGCCGTGACAGGGGCGGGGGCGGCTACACCTTC. This encodes CASSRDRGGGGYTF.

The rearrangement joins TRBV14 to TRBJ1-2, with a possible D match to TRBD1 (5 bases). The V end lost 1 base, the J end lost 4 bases, and 10 bases lay between the germline ends. Germline V CDR1 and CDR2: SGHDN, FVKESK. The length of the CDR3 is 14 residues. The CDR3: CASSQGTGFYGYTF. The CDR3 DNA reads as TGTGCCAGCAGCCAAGGAACAGGATTCTATGGCTACACCTTC.

The rearrangement links TRBV2 to TRBJ2-5, with 9 positions matching TRBD2. This CDR3 is built from 16 residues. The junction had 10 bases not matched to a gene; V was cut back by 7 bases and J by 1 base. From germline, CDR1 is SNHLY and CDR2 FYNNEI. CDR3 coding DNA: TGTGCCAGCACCGGGGAGAGCGGGAGGAGCCAAGAGACCCAGTACTTC. It translates to CASTGESGRSQETQYF.

The chain couples TRBV29-1 to TRBJ2-1; D gene uncertain. CDR3 length equals 15 residues. V was clipped by 2 bases and J by 0 bases, with 11 bases between them. CDR1 is SQVTM, CDR2 ANQGSEA, per germline. The CDR3 is CSVEPSSSSYNEQFF. The CDR3 DNA reads as TGCAGCGTTGAACCGAGCTCGAGCTCCTACAATGAGCAGTTCTTC.

This clone appeared once. V is TRBV7-3 and J is TRBJ2-4; D is undetermined. This CDR3 contains 13 residues. In germline, CDR1 is SGHTA, CDR2 FQGTGA. V gave up 1 base and J gave up 5 bases, with 6 bases separating them. The DNA of the CDR3 is TGTGCCAGCAGCTTAATGGCCGAAAACATTCAGTACTTC. It codes for CASSLMAENIQYF.

CDR3 DNA sequence: TGCGCCAGCAGCCAAGATCATGACGGATCCTACTACGAGCAGTACTTC. Translation gives CASSQDHDGSYYEQYF. V is TRBV4-1 and J is TRBJ2-7; D remains unclear. The length of the CDR3 is 16 residues. CDR1 is MGHRA, CDR2 YSYEKL, per germline. The V gene lost 0 bases and the J gene lost 3 bases, with 15 bases spanning the gap.

V is TRBV19 and J is TRBJ1-6, with a possible D match to TRBD1 (6 bases). The germline V gene encodes CDR1 LNHDA and CDR2 SQIVND (reference sequence). The CDR3 extends over 16 amino acids. Trimming pared 7 bases from V and 5 bases from J, leaving 18 bases between. The CDR3 region is CASMDTPGHDNSPLHF. The CDR3 coding sequence is TGTGCCAGTATGGATACTCCGGGACACGATAATTCACCCCTCCACTTT.

The rearrangement links TRBV6-1 to TRBJ1-2; D remains unclear. The CDR3 loop spans 13 amino acids. Trimming shortened V by 0 bases and J by 4 bases, and 6 bases separated the two germline ends. Germline CDR1 is MNHNS and CDR2 is SASEGT. The DNA for the CDR3 is TGTGCCAGCAGTGAAGCAGGCCGCTATGGCTACACCTTC. Amino acid sequence: CASSEAGRYGYTF.

The count of this clone is one. The V and J genes are TRBV5-1 and TRBJ2-2; 8 bases are shared with TRBD1. The CDR3 has 14 residues. CDR1 and CDR2 (germline): SGHRS, YFSETQ. V gave up 7 bases and J gave up 7 bases; unmatched junction bases: 9. CDR3 protein: CASGWTGSVGELFF. In DNA form, the CDR3 reads TGCGCCAGCGGATGGACAGGGTCGGTCGGGGAGCTGTTTTTT.

V and J are TRBV6-5 and TRBJ1-5; D ambiguous. The germline CDR1 and CDR2 sequences are MNHEY and SVGAGI. V lost 5 bases and J 9 bases, leaving 14 bases between the germline ends. This CDR3 comprises 13 residues. The CDR3: CASSKDRGGPQHF. The CDR3 DNA reads as TGTGCCAGCAGTAAGGACCGGGGTGGGCCCCAGCATTTT.

The V and J genes are TRBV28 and TRBJ1-2, with 7 bases fitting TRBD1. Trimming cost V 2 bases and J 3 bases; bases outside gene matches: 6. This CDR3 contains 15 residues. CDR1 is MDHEN, CDR2 SYDVKM, per germline. The CDR3 DNA is TGTGCCAGCAGTTTAAAGGGGGCGAGTTACTATGGCTACACCTTC. This gives the protein CASSLKGASYYGYTF.

The chain carries TRBV10-3 and TRBJ2-1; D perhaps matches TRBD2 (6 bases). CDR1 and CDR2 from the germline V gene are ENHRY and SYGVKD. CDR3 length: 13 residues. Trimming cost V 2 bases and J 10 bases, with 12 bases left between them. CDR3 residues: CAISELGTVEQFF. The CDR3 region has the DNA TGTGCCATCAGTGAGCTTGGGACTGTCGAGCAGTTCTTC.

The chain carries TRBV29-1 and TRBJ2-6; TRBD2 aligns across 7 bases. Germline CDR1 reads SQVTM; CDR2 reads ANQGSEA. The V segment lost 4 bases and the J segment 2 bases; nucleotides outside the gene matches: 5. The CDR3 is 15 amino acids. Here the CDR3 DNA reads TGCAGCGTTGTGCGGGCGGGAGCTGGGGCCAACGTCCTGACTTTC. This encodes CSVVRAGAGANVLTF.

The chain carries TRBV2 and TRBJ2-5; TRBD2 matches 14 bases. This CDR3 comprises 15 residues. J lost 4 bases, V lost 4 bases, and 2 bases had no gene match. Germline assignment: CDR1 SNHLY and CDR2 FYNNEI. The CDR3 sequence is CASSAGLAGAETQYF. DNA for the CDR3: TGTGCCAGCAGTGCGGGACTAGCGGGAGCAGAGACCCAGTACTTC.

This clone appeared a single time. The chain couples TRBV4-1 to TRBJ1-5, with no clear D. V was cut by 1 base and J by 7 bases, with 8 bases left in between. This CDR3 spans 13 amino acids. Germline V CDR1 and CDR2: MGHRA, YSYEKL. CDR3: CASSQAQLQPQHF. CDR3 bases: TGCGCCAGCAGCCAAGCCCAATTACAGCCCCAGCATTTT.

The V and J genes are TRBV20-1 and TRBJ1-5; D remains unclear. The V gene lost 3 bases and the J gene lost 2 bases, with 11 bases spanning the gap. In germline, CDR1 is DFQATT, CDR2 SNEGSKA (reference sequence). There are 14 residues in the CDR3. The CDR3 loop reads CSASRENGNQPQHF. The CDR3 coding sequence is TGCAGTGCTAGTCGGGAGAACGGCAATCAGCCCCAGCATTTT.

This clone was detected once. The rearrangement uses TRBV28 and TRBJ1-2; D possibly corresponds to TRBD1 (6 bases). Trimming removed 5 bases at V and 7 bases at J, with 20 bases between. Germline CDR1 is MDHEN and CDR2 is SYDVKM. The CDR3 length is 15 residues. For the CDR3, the DNA is TGTGCCAGCAGTACCCCGACATGGGGGCCCATTGGCTACACCTTC. Translating it yields CASSTPTWGPIGYTF.

DNA of the CDR3: TGTGCCAGTAGCTTTAGCGGGAGGACCTACGAGCAGTACTTC. Translated, it gives CASSFSGRTYEQYF. The genes are TRBV19 and TRBJ2-7; 10 positions agree with TRBD2. Trimming took 6 bases from V and 2 from J; bases not matched to a gene: 4. The CDR3 is 14 amino acids. Germline CDR1 reads LNHDA; CDR2 reads SQIVND (reference sequence).

The chain links TRBV7-3 to TRBJ1-2; 10 bases match TRBD1. The CDR3 consists of 15 residues. After removal of 5 bases from V and 4 bases from J, the junction contained 7 bases not matched to a gene. Germline CDR1 reads SGHTA; CDR2 reads FQGTGA. The CDR3 sequence: CASSLGTGATYGYTF. Written as DNA, the CDR3 is TGTGCCAGCAGCCTAGGGACAGGGGCCACCTATGGCTACACCTTC. Full variable domain (outside the CDR3, taken from reference TRBV7-3 and TRBJ1-2): GAGVSQTPSNKVTEKGKYVELRCDPISGHTALYWYRQSLGQGPEFLIYFQGTGAADDSGLPNDRFFAVRPEGSVSTLKIQRTERGDSAVYLCASSLGTGATYGYTFGSGTRLTVV.

The chain recombines TRBV10-3 with TRBJ1-4; D unclear. Germline V gene sequence: CDR1 ENHRY, CDR2 SYGVKD. The V gene lost 6 bases and the J gene lost 0 bases, with 8 bases spanning the gap. The CDR3 is made up of 14 amino acids. Here the CDR3 reads CAISAATTNEKLFF. In DNA form, the CDR3 reads TGTGCCATCAGCGCGGCCACAACTAATGAAAAACTGTTTTTT.

The sample holds one count of this clone. This rearrangement joins TRBV6-5 to TRBJ2-7, with 9 positions matching TRBD1. The CDR3 has 15 amino acids. With V trimmed by 7 bases and J by 2 bases, 9 bases remained unmatched. CDR1 and CDR2 (germline): MNHEY, SVGAGI. The CDR3: CASTLRGTGPYEQYF. The CDR3 bases are TGTGCCAGCACCCTCCGAGGGACAGGGCCCTACGAGCAGTACTTC.

V gene TRBV7-9 combines with J gene TRBJ2-3; the match to TRBD2 covers 9 bases. The CDR3 totals 17 residues. The V segment lost 2 bases and the J segment 3 bases; nucleotides outside the gene matches: 9. CDR1 is SEHNR, CDR2 FQNEAQ, per germline (reference sequence). The CDR3 coding sequence is TGTGCCAGCAGCTTAACCTTAGCGGGAGTTTGGACAGATACGCAGTATTTT. Translated, it gives CASSLTLAGVWTDTQYF.

This chain links TRBV7-9 with TRBJ2-7; TRBD2 matches at 14 bases. From germline, CDR1 is SEHNR and CDR2 FQNEAQ (reference sequence). After removal of 4 bases from V and 4 bases from J, the junction contained 6 bases not matched to a gene. CDR3 length equals 16 residues. The CDR3 DNA sequence: TGTGCCAGCAGCTCCCCCGGGACTAGCGGGAGATACGAGCAGTACTTC. Protein sequence: CASSSPGTSGRYEQYF.